These T cell receptor beta chains were read from a single sample in a study of cytomegalovirus exposure and HLA in healthy donors. Generated by immunoSEQ multiplex PCR, the TCRdb table keeps only in-frame clones and is missing some. The sample holds under 200,000 clones, approximately 80% seen once. Sequencing used PBMCs. The origin of the receptors is a woman in her forties or fifties in good health and CMV-seronegative. Each CDR3 is given with its conserved first and last residue. D genes are given only for firm matches. Where a row states a size, it is once, few, many or the class of an expanded clone; other rows omit it.

DNA: TGTGCCAGTAGTGTGAGTGCGAACACCGGGGAGCTGTTTTTT
CDR3: CASSVSANTGELFF
V: TRBV19
size: NA
D: NA
J: TRBJ2-2

DNA: TGCGCCAGCAGCTTGGGAGGCGACCCCTACGAGCAGTACTTC
CDR3: CASSLGGDPYEQYF
V: TRBV5-1
size: NA
D: NA
J: TRBJ2-7

DNA: TGTGCCAGCAGTTACTCTGAACAGAATAGCAATCAGCCCCAGCATTTT
CDR3: CASSYSEQNSNQPQHF
V: TRBV6-5
size: NA
D: NA
J: TRBJ1-5

DNA: TGTGCCAGCAGCTCTCCCGGGGGATTTGATACGCAGTATTTT
CDR3: CASSSPGGFDTQYF
V: TRBV7-2
size: NA
D: NA
J: TRBJ2-3

DNA: TGTGCCAGCAGCTTATGGGCGGGAGGTGGGGATGAGCAGTTCTTC
CDR3: CASSLWAGGGDEQFF
V: TRBV7-6
size: NA
D: TRBD2
J: TRBJ2-1

DNA: TGTGCCACCAGCAGAGGATGGGCTTATGGCTACACCTTC
CDR3: CATSRGWAYGYTF
V: TRBV15
size: NA
D: NA
J: TRBJ1-2

DNA: TGCAGCGTTGAGGGGGGCCAGACAGGGATCCTAGCGACTAGCACAGATACGCAGTATTTT
CDR3: CSVEGGQTGILATSTDTQYF
V: TRBV29-1
size: NA
D: NA
J: TRBJ2-3

DNA: TGTGCCAGCTCACCCGCCCCAGGGATTAGTTCGGATGGCTACACCTTC
CDR3: CASSPAPGISSDGYTF
V: TRBV18
size: NA
D: NA
J: TRBJ1-2

DNA: TGTGCCAGCAGCCGGTCGTTGGCTCAGGCCTACAATGAGCAGTTCTTC
CDR3: CASSRSLAQAYNEQFF
V: TRBV7-9
size: NA
D: NA
J: TRBJ2-1

DNA: TGTGCCAGCAGCCCCCCGGAGCAGCGGGGGGGGTCCCTTGATACGCAGTATTTT
CDR3: CASSPPEQRGGSLDTQYF
V: TRBV9
size: NA
D: TRBD2
J: TRBJ2-3

DNA: TGTGCCAGTAGTATAGTTCGGGACAGGGGATCGGAGACCCAGTACTTC
CDR3: CASSIVRDRGSETQYF
V: TRBV19
size: once
D: TRBD1
J: TRBJ2-5

DNA: TGCGCCAGCAGCCAAGATCGGGGGGTTGGCTACACCTTC
CDR3: CASSQDRGVGYTF
V: TRBV4-3
size: few
D: NA
J: TRBJ1-2

DNA: TGTGCCAGCAGCTTTGGACAGGTTAATTCACCCCTCCACTTT
CDR3: CASSFGQVNSPLHF
V: TRBV13
size: NA
D: TRBD1
J: TRBJ1-6

DNA: TGTGCCAGCAGCCCCCCGAAAGCGGGGCCGTCGTCGCAGTACTTC
CDR3: CASSPPKAGPSSQYF
V: TRBV7-8
size: NA
D: TRBD2
J: TRBJ2-7

DNA: TGTGCCAGCAGTTTAGTTACCTACAATGAGCAGTTCTTC
CDR3: CASSLVTYNEQFF
V: TRBV28
size: NA
D: NA
J: TRBJ2-1

DNA: TGTGCCAGCAGCCCTCCCAGGGTGGACAATGAGCAGTTCTTC
CDR3: CASSPPRVDNEQFF
V: TRBV11-2
size: NA
D: NA
J: TRBJ2-1

DNA: TGTGCCAGCAGCCAAGTTGGGGGACTGAACACCGGGGAGCTGTTTTTT
CDR3: CASSQVGGLNTGELFF
V: TRBV14
size: NA
D: NA
J: TRBJ2-2

DNA: TGTGCCAGCAGTGAAGCGGGGGGGCCGTACGAGCAGTACTTC
CDR3: CASSEAGGPYEQYF
V: TRBV2
size: NA
D: NA
J: TRBJ2-7

DNA: TGTGCCAGCAGCTACCACAGGAGTGGTGGCAATCAGCCCCAGCATTTT
CDR3: CASSYHRSGGNQPQHF
V: TRBV5-4
size: NA
D: NA
J: TRBJ1-5

DNA: TGCGCCAGCAGCCACGGGACAGGGAACGGTGGCTACACCTTC
CDR3: CASSHGTGNGGYTF
V: TRBV4-3
size: NA
D: TRBD1
J: TRBJ1-2

DNA: TGTGCCAGCTCACCAATTCTTGGAGCGAACACTGAAGCTTTCTTT
CDR3: CASSPILGANTEAFF
V: TRBV18
size: once
D: NA
J: TRBJ1-1

DNA: TGTGCCAGCAGCTATCAGGGATCGGGCAATCAGCCCCAGCATTTT
CDR3: CASSYQGSGNQPQHF
V: TRBV28
size: NA
D: NA
J: TRBJ1-5

DNA: TGTGCCAGCAGCTTCCTGGACGGGAGGCAAGAGACCCAGTACTTC
CDR3: CASSFLDGRQETQYF
V: TRBV5-6
size: few
D: TRBD2
J: TRBJ2-5

DNA: TGCGCCAGCAGCCTACAGGGGAAGAGCAATCAGCCCCAGCATTTT
CDR3: CASSLQGKSNQPQHF
V: TRBV4-1
size: NA
D: TRBD1
J: TRBJ1-5

DNA: TGCGCCAGCAGTGAGCCGGGTCTCTACGAGCAGTACTTC
CDR3: CASSEPGLYEQYF
V: TRBV10-2
size: NA
D: NA
J: TRBJ2-7

DNA: TGTGCCAGCAGCGCTTTCTCAACAGGCCACACTGAAGCTTTCTTT
CDR3: CASSAFSTGHTEAFF
V: TRBV21-1
size: NA
D: NA
J: TRBJ1-1

DNA: TGTGCCAGCAGCTTCGATATCAGTGAGCAGTTCTTC
CDR3: CASSFDISEQFF
V: TRBV5-6
size: NA
D: NA
J: TRBJ2-1

DNA: TGTGCCAGCAGTTCCGGGGGGGTCCCCTACGAGCAGTACTTC
CDR3: CASSSGGVPYEQYF
V: TRBV6-8
size: few
D: TRBD2
J: TRBJ2-7

DNA: TGTGCCAGTAGATCGACTAGCGGAGGGGGGGAGACCCAGTACTTC
CDR3: CASRSTSGGGETQYF
V: TRBV19
size: NA
D: TRBD2
J: TRBJ2-5

DNA: TGTGCCAGCAGCTTTCCAGGGGGAAATGGCTACACCTTC
CDR3: CASSFPGGNGYTF
V: TRBV7-9
size: NA
D: TRBD1
J: TRBJ1-2

DNA: TGTGCCAGCTCACCAAGCCCGACAGGGGGTTATGAAAAACTGTTTTTT
CDR3: CASSPSPTGGYEKLFF
V: TRBV18
size: NA
D: TRBD1
J: TRBJ1-4

DNA: TGTGCCAGTACCGCGGGGGACGGGAACACTGAAGCTTTCTTT
CDR3: CASTAGDGNTEAFF
V: TRBV19
size: NA
D: NA
J: TRBJ1-1

DNA: TGTGCCAGTAAAAACAGGGGCCGCTCCAATGAGCAGTTCTTC
CDR3: CASKNRGRSNEQFF
V: TRBV19
size: NA
D: TRBD1
J: TRBJ2-1

DNA: TGTGCCATCAGTGAGGAGGGAGTCCGCTACACCTTC
CDR3: CAISEEGVRYTF
V: TRBV10-3
size: NA
D: NA
J: TRBJ1-2

DNA: TGTGCCATCAGCGCGGGGGGGGAGCAGTACTTC
CDR3: CAISAGGEQYF
V: TRBV10-3
size: NA
D: TRBD2
J: TRBJ2-7

DNA: TGTGCCAGCAGTTACCGGTACCGAAGCTTGGGAGGGGAGCAGTTCTTC
CDR3: CASSYRYRSLGGEQFF
V: TRBV6-5
size: NA
D: TRBD2
J: TRBJ2-1

DNA: TGTGCCATCAGTGGAGCGGGAGGGACCTACGAGCAGTACTTC
CDR3: CAISGAGGTYEQYF
V: TRBV10-3
size: NA
D: TRBD2
J: TRBJ2-7

DNA: TGCGCCAGCAGCCAAGAACTGAGTCGGGGCACTGAAGCTTTCTTT
CDR3: CASSQELSRGTEAFF
V: TRBV4-3
size: NA
D: NA
J: TRBJ1-1

DNA: TGTGCCAGTAGTATCAGTTGGGGCGATACGCAGTATTTT
CDR3: CASSISWGDTQYF
V: TRBV19
size: NA
D: NA
J: TRBJ2-3

DNA: TGTGCCAGCAGCTCGGACAGGGCCTGGGGCGAGCAGTACTTC
CDR3: CASSSDRAWGEQYF
V: TRBV7-2
size: once
D: TRBD1
J: TRBJ2-7

DNA: TGTGCCACCAGTCGGGACAGGGGATCCTACGAGCAGTACTTC
CDR3: CATSRDRGSYEQYF
V: TRBV15
size: NA
D: TRBD1
J: TRBJ2-7